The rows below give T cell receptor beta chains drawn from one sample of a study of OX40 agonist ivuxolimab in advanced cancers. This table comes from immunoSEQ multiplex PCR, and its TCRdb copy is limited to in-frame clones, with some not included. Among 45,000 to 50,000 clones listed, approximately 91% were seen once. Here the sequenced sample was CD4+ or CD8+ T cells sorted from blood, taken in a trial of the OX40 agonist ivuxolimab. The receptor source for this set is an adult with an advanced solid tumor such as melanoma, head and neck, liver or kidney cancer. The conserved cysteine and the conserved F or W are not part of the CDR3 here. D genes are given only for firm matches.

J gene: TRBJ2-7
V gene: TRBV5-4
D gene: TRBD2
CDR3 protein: ASSSGREYEQY

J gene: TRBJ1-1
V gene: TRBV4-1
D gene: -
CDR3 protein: ASSQGNLNTEAF

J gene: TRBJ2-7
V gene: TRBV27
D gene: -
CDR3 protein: ASSLTRAYEQY

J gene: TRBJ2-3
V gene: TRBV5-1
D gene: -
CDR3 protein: ASSLGRAGPDTQY

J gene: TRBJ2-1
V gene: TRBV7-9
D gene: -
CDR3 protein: ASTMGPPYNEQF

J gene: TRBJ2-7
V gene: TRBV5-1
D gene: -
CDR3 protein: ASSNPLAVTYEQY

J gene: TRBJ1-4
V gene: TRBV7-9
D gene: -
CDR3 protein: ASSLGTGGNEKLF

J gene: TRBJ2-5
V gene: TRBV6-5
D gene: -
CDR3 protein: ASSPGETQY

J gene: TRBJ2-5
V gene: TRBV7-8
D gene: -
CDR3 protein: ASTWVVGVQETQY

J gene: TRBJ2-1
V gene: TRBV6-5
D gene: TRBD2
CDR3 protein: ASNLAGGRNEQF

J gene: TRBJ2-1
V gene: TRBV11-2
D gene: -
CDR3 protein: ASSSSLGPGNEQF

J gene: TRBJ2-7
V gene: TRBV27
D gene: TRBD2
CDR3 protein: ASSPGGLAAPYEQY

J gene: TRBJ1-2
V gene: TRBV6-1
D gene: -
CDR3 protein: ASSEVGPALSPYGYT

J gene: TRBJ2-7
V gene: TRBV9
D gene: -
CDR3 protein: ASSPRAGVGYEQY

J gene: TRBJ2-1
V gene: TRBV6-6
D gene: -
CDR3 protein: ASSLGERVYNEQF

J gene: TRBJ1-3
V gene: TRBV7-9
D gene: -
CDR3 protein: ASSLWFASGNTIY

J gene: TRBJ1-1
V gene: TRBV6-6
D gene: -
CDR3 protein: ASSYPEGLTEAF

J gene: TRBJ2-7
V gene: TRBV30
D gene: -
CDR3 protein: AWSVTRGYEQY

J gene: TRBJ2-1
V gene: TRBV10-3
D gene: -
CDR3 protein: AISEGGYNEQF

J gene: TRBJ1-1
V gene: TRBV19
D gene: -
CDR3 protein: ASSMAGAFTEAF

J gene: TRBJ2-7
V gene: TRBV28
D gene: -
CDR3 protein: ASSLSGGNEQY

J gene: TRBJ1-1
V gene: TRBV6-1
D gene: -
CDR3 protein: ASSEALPWFMNTEAF

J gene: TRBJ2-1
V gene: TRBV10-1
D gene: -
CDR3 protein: ASSESDRSPYNEQF

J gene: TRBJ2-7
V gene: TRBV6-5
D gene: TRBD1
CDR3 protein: ASSSHSGTGHYEQY

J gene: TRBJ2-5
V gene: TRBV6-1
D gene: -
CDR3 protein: ASNLGGLAGETQY

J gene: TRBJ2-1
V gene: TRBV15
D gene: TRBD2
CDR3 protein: ATSRVSGGRSYNEQF

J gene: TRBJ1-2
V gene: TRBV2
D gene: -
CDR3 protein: ASSDSGVDGYT

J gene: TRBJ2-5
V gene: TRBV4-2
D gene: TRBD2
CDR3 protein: ASSQEAGGQETQY

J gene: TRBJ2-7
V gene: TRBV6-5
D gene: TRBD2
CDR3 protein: ASSYRFRDYRRQY

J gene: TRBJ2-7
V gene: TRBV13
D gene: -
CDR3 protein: ASSLSPVGEQY

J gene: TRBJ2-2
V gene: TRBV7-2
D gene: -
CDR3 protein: ASSLAPLNTGELF

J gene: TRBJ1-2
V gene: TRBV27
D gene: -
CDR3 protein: ASSWAGQSSYGYT

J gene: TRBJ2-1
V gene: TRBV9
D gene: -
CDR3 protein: ASSVNPQQGQF

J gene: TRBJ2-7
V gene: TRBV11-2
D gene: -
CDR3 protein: ASSPKSGEQY

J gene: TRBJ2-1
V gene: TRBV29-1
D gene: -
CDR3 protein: SVEGSSEGNEQF

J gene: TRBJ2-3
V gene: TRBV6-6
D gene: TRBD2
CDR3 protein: ASSSLGLAFTDTQY

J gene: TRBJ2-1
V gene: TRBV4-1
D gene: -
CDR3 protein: ASSQSGVEQF

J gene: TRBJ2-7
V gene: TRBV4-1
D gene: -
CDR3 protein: ASSVGTPTNYEQY

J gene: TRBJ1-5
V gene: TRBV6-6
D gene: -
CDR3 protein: ASSYSSLSWPQH

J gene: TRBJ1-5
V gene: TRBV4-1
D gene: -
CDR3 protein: ASSQRRGEDQPQH